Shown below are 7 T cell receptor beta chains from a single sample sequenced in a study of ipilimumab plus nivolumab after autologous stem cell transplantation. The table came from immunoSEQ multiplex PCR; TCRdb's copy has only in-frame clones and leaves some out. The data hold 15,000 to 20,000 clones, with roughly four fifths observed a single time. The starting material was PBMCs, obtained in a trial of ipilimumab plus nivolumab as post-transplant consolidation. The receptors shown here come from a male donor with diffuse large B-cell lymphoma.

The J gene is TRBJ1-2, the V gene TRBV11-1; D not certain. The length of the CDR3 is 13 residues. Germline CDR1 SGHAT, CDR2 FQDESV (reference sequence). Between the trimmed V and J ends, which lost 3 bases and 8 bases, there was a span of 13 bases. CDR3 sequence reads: CASSFPPAGGYTF. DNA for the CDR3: TGTGCCAGCAGCTTCCCCCCAGCCGGGGGCTACACCTTC.

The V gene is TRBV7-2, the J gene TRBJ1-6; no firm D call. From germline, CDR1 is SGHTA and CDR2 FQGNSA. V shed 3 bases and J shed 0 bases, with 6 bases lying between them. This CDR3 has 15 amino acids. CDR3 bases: TGTGCCAGCAGCTTTTTCAACTCCTATAATTCACCCCTCCACTTT. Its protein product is CASSFFNSYNSPLHF.

CDR3 in DNA: TGTGCCAGCAGCTTTAGGACGAATAACTATGGCTACACCTTC. Protein sequence: CASSFRTNNYGYTF. The V gene is TRBV7-2, the J gene TRBJ1-2; no firm D call. The CDR3 has 14 residues. Germline assignment: CDR1 SGHTA and CDR2 FQGNSA. V dropped 3 bases and J dropped 1 base, with 9 bases sitting between them.

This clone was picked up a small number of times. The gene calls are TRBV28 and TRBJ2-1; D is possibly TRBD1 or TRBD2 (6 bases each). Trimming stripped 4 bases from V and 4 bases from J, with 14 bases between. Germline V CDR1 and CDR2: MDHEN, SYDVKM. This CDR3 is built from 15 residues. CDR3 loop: CASSSVGGHYNEQFF. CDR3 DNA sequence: TGTGCCAGCAGTTCCGTAGGGGGGCATTACAATGAGCAGTTCTTC.

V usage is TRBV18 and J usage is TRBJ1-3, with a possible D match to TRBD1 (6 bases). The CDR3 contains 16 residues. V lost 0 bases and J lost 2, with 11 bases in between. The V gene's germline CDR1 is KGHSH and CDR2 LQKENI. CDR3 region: CASSPPPRDTGNTIYF. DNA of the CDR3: TGTGCCAGCTCACCACCCCCCAGGGACACTGGAAACACCATATATTTT.

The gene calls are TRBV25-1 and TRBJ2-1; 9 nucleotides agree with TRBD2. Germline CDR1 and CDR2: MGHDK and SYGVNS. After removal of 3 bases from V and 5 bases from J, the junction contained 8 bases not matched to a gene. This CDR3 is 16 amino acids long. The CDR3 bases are TGTGCCAGCAGTGACCCCGGGACTAGCTTCAACAATGAGCAGTTCTTC. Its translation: CASSDPGTSFNNEQFF. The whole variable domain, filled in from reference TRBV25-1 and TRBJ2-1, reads EADIYQTPRYLVIGTGKKITLECSQTMGHDKMYWYQQDPGMELHLIHYSYGVNSTEKGDLSSESTVSRIRTEHFPLTLESARPSHTSQYLCASSDPGTSFNNEQFFGPGTRLTVL.

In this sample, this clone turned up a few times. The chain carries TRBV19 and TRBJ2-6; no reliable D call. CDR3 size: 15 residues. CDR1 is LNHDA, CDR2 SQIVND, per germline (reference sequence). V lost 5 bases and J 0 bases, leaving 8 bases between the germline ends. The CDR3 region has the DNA TGTGCCAGTAGTCCAGAAGACTCTGGGGCCAACGTCCTGACTTTC. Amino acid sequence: CASSPEDSGANVLTF.